Below are 29 T cell receptor beta chains sequenced from a single sample in a study of T cell repertoires in cytomegalovirus infection. TCRdb fed the reads into MiXCR, producing one record per CDR3 protein. This sample carries about 360,000 distinct CDR3 sequences, around 18% of them seen once, and the ten largest clones take 8.7%. The specimen sequenced was PBMCs. The receptors were gathered from a human donor in good health (CMV status not recorded). Some clones in this sample may be carry-over from other donors' samples.

This clonotype was observed a few times. The chain has TRBV2 and TRBJ2-3, with a weak D call TRBD2 (5 bases). The CDR3 covers 16 residues. Trimming left V 1 base short and J 4 bases short, with 15 bases between. Germline V gene data show CDR1 as SNHLY and CDR2 as FYNNEI. In nucleotides, the CDR3 is TGTGCCAGCAGTGAAGGTGCCCTAGGCGGGTCAGATACGCAGTATTTT. Its translation: CASSEGALGGSDTQYF.

This clonotype has only a few counts. V and J are TRBV28 and TRBJ2-5; 7 positions match TRBD2. This CDR3 has 16 amino acids. V lost 4 bases, J lost 5 bases, and 13 bases stayed unmatched. Germline V gives CDR1 MDHEN, CDR2 SYDVKM. The CDR3 loop reads CASSYGLEIYSETQYF. In nucleotides, the CDR3 is TGTGCCAGCAGTTACGGACTAGAAATATACTCGGAGACCCAGTACTTC.

This chain links TRBV18 with TRBJ1-2; D ambiguous. The CDR3 loop spans 12 amino acids. V was clipped by 3 bases and J by 10 bases, with 12 bases between them. Germline-derived CDR1 and CDR2 are KGHSH and LQKENI. The CDR3 sequence: CASSPARTAYTF. The CDR3 DNA sequence: TGTGCCAGCTCACCGGCCAGAACAGCCTACACCTTC.

This clonotype has ten or more counts. The chain is built from TRBV12-5 and TRBJ1-2; D is unresolved. Germline assignment: CDR1 LGHNT and CDR2 FRNRAP. Trimming shortened V by 5 bases and J by 2 bases, and 6 bases separated the two germline ends. This CDR3 contains 12 residues. CDR3 loop: CASGKVNYGYTF. In DNA form, the CDR3 reads TGTGCTAGTGGTAAAGTGAACTATGGCTACACCTTC.

This clonotype showed up many times. J is TRBJ2-3 and V is TRBV7-9; D gene ambiguous. Trimming removed 6 bases from V and 0 bases from J, with 7 bases in between. This CDR3 comprises 13 residues. Germline values: CDR1 SEHNR, CDR2 FQNEAQ (reference sequence). Here the CDR3 reads CASRLDSTDTQYF. The CDR3 DNA is TGTGCCAGCAGACTGGACAGCACAGATACGCAGTATTTT.

V gene TRBV19 combines with J gene TRBJ2-3, with no clear D. Looked up from germline, CDR1 is LNHDA and CDR2 is SQIVND (reference sequence). The CDR3 totals 14 residues. Trimming pared 7 bases from V and 0 bases from J, leaving 11 bases between. The CDR3 sequence: CASKAAFSTDTQYF. CDR3 sequence (DNA): TGTGCCAGTAAGGCGGCCTTTAGCACAGATACGCAGTATTTT.

This chain uses TRBV7-2 with TRBJ1-5; D ambiguous. Germline CDR1 and CDR2: SGHTA and FQGNSA. V lost 2 bases to trimming and J lost 0 bases, with 8 bases between them. CDR3 length: 15 amino acids. This CDR3 reads CASSLSGYSNQPQHF. As DNA, the CDR3 is TGTGCCAGCAGCTTATCCGGGTATAGCAATCAGCCCCAGCATTTT.

Ten or more counts support this clonotype. The chain has TRBV7-2 and TRBJ2-5; 10 bases are a match to TRBD2. CDR3 size: 14 residues. The trim removed 6 bases at V and 3 bases at J, leaving 4 bases unmatched. Germline assignment: CDR1 SGHTA and CDR2 FQGNSA. The CDR3 loop is CASRSLAGKETQYF. The CDR3 DNA follows: TGTGCCAGCAGGTCACTAGCGGGGAAAGAGACCCAGTACTTC.

V and J are TRBV7-9 and TRBJ2-3; 10 nucleotides line up with TRBD2. V gave up 4 bases and J gave up 11 bases; unmatched junction bases: 9. The CDR3 length is 14 residues. CDR1 and CDR2 (germline): SEHNR, FQNEAQ (reference sequence). The CDR3 spells CASSSQGTSDQQYF. CDR3 sequence (DNA): TGTGCCAGCAGCTCCCAAGGGACTAGCGATCAGCAGTATTTT.

The rearrangement uses TRBV20-1 and TRBJ1-5; 7 nucleotides align to TRBD1. The CDR3 extends over 15 amino acids. Germline-derived CDR1 and CDR2 are DFQATT and SNEGSKA (reference sequence). V was pared by 3 bases and J by 7 bases, with 12 bases of the junction left unmatched. CDR3 bases: TGCAGTGCTAGGCTAGGCCGGGACAGTCGACAGCCCCAGCATTTT. Protein sequence: CSARLGRDSRQPQHF.

The chain uses TRBV7-2 and TRBJ1-2; 9 bases agree with TRBD1. The CDR3 sequence is 14 residues long. CDR1 is SGHTA and CDR2 is FQGNSA in the germline V gene. The junction had 5 bases not matched to a gene; V was cut back by 4 bases and J by 5 bases. The CDR3: CASSSGDRDYGYTF. The CDR3 nucleotides read TGTGCCAGCAGCTCAGGGGACAGGGATTATGGCTACACCTTC.

This clonotype showed up just a few times. The chain is built from TRBV7-2 and TRBJ2-2, with a tentative D call TRBD2 (6 bases). This CDR3 is built from 13 residues. CDR1 and CDR2 from the germline V gene are SGHTA and FQGNSA. V was shortened by 3 bases and J by 8 bases, with 10 bases between the two germline ends. The CDR3 loop is CASSFSGRGELFF. CDR3 nucleotide sequence: TGTGCCAGCAGCTTCAGCGGGCGGGGGGAGCTGTTTTTT.

This clonotype was seen at least ten times. This chain connects TRBV7-6 to TRBJ1-2; 7 nucleotides line up with TRBD1. The CDR3 runs 14 residues. After removal of 5 bases from V and 3 bases from J, the junction contained 6 bases not matched to a gene. CDR1 and CDR2 (germline): SGHVS, FNYEAQ. CDR3 DNA sequence: TGTGCCAGCAGCCCCTCCACAGGGGACTATGGCTACACCTTC. Translation: CASSPSTGDYGYTF. The complete variable domain, with remaining parts taken from reference TRBV7-6 and TRBJ1-2, reads GAGVSQSPRYKVTKRGQDVALRCDPISGHVSLYWYRQALGQGPEFLTYFNYEAQQDKSGLPNDRFSAERPEGSISTLTIQRTEQRDSAMYRCASSPSTGDYGYTFGSGTRLTVV.

CDR3 amino acids: CSVGDGPSTDTQYF. In nucleotides, the CDR3 is TGCAGCGTGGGCGACGGGCCTAGCACAGATACGCAGTATTTT. The chain uses TRBV29-1 and TRBJ2-3; no reliable D call. In germline, CDR1 is SQVTM, CDR2 ANQGSEA. Trimming removed 6 bases from V and 0 bases from J, with 13 bases in between. The CDR3 length is 14 residues.

This clonotype appeared many times. The CDR3 bases are TGCGCCAGCAGCCAATTCACAGATAATTCACCCCTCCACTTT. Translating gives CASSQFTDNSPLHF. The chain recombines TRBV4-1 with TRBJ1-6; no reliable D call. This CDR3 contains 14 residues. Germline CDR1 MGHRA, CDR2 YSYEKL. The V gene lost 2 bases and the J gene lost 5 bases, with 7 bases spanning the gap.

This sequence joins TRBV20-1 and TRBJ2-7, with D perhaps matching TRBD1 or TRBD2 (5 bases each). Per the germline V gene, CDR1 is DFQATT and CDR2 is SNEGSKA (reference sequence). The CDR3 runs to 12 residues. The germline V and J ends were trimmed by 3 bases and 9 bases, with 15 bases remaining between them. The CDR3 sequence is CSASGGTVGQYF. CDR3 DNA sequence: TGCAGTGCTAGTGGGGGTACGGTGGGGCAGTACTTC.

The table lists this clonotype with many counts. The genes are TRBV5-4 and TRBJ1-2; 8 bases are shared with TRBD1. The germline gives CDR1 SGHNT, CDR2 YYREEE (reference sequence). V gave up 4 bases and J gave up 6 bases; unmatched junction bases: 8. The CDR3 is made up of 14 amino acids. CDR3 amino acids: CASSPGGRRNGYTF. The DNA for the CDR3 is TGTGCCAGCAGCCCAGGGGGCAGACGGAATGGCTACACCTTC.

At least ten counts were recorded for this clonotype. The chain employs TRBV10-3 and TRBJ2-7; D gene unclear. This CDR3 has 14 amino acids. The V end was cut by 7 bases, the J end by 0 bases, with 13 bases between. The germline CDR1 and CDR2 sequences are ENHRY and SYGVKD. This CDR3 is CAIKGRRTSYEQYF. The CDR3 DNA follows: TGTGCCATCAAGGGCAGAAGAACCTCCTACGAGCAGTACTTC.

At least ten counts were recorded for this clonotype. V usage is TRBV7-2 and J usage is TRBJ1-1, with TRBD1 matching over 8 bases. The CDR3 runs 17 residues. CDR1 and CDR2 from the germline V gene are SGHTA and FQGNSA. V lost 3 bases to trimming and J lost 7 bases; unmatched junction nucleotides: 16. CDR3 DNA sequence: TGTGCCAGCAGCTTCTCCCCCGTGACAGGGGCCAGACGTGAAGCTTTCTTT. It yields the protein CASSFSPVTGARREAFF.

There are many counts of this clonotype. V is TRBV7-2 and J is TRBJ2-1; D remains unclear. The CDR3 has 13 amino acids. Germline V gene data show CDR1 as SGHTA and CDR2 as FQGNSA. V lost 0 bases to trimming and J lost 10 bases, with 10 bases between them. The CDR3: CASSLAGWSEQFF. In DNA form, the CDR3 reads TGTGCCAGCAGCTTAGCGGGGTGGTCCGAGCAGTTCTTC. Looking up the rest from reference TRBV7-2 and TRBJ2-1 gives the full variable domain: GAGVSQSPSNKVTEKGKDVELRCDPISGHTALYWYRQSLGQGLEFLIYFQGNSAPDKSGLPSDRFSAERTGGSVSTLTIQRTQQEDSAVYLCASSLAGWSEQFFGPGTRLTVL.

The gene calls are TRBV5-1 and TRBJ1-6; D gene ambiguous. Trimming stripped 6 bases from V and 3 bases from J, with 7 bases between. Germline V gene lookup returns CDR1 SGHRS and CDR2 YFSETQ. This CDR3 spans 13 amino acids. For the CDR3, the DNA is TGCGCCAGCAAGCTTGGCTATAATTCACCCCTCCACTTT. Amino acids: CASKLGYNSPLHF.

This clonotype came up many times. The chain has TRBV11-2 and TRBJ1-2; 8 bases are shared with TRBD1. Looked up from germline, CDR1 is SGHAT and CDR2 is FQNNGV. V was clipped by 2 bases and J by 7 bases; unmatched bases: 6. The CDR3 has 14 residues. CDR3 loop: CASSLNRDRPGYTF. CDR3 sequence (DNA): TGTGCCAGCAGCTTAAATCGGGACAGGCCTGGCTACACCTTC.

This chain joins TRBV4-1 and TRBJ1-1; D is perhaps TRBD1 (6 bases). CDR1 MGHRA and CDR2 YSYEKL come from the germline V gene. V was shortened by 4 bases and J by 6 bases, with 18 bases between the two germline ends. The CDR3 loop spans 15 amino acids. This CDR3 is CASSPSRGGSAEAFF. CDR3 sequence (DNA): TGCGCCAGCAGCCCATCGAGGGGGGGGTCAGCTGAAGCTTTCTTT.

The chain carries TRBV3-1 and TRBJ1-1; the D gene is possibly TRBD1 (5 bases). The V and J ends lost 8 bases and 7 bases respectively, with 14 bases between them. There are 12 residues in the CDR3. Per the germline V gene, CDR1 is LGHDT and CDR2 is YNNKEL (reference sequence). The CDR3 nucleotides are TGTGCCAGCCTGACAGTAAGTGGTGAAGCTTTCTTT. Translation gives CASLTVSGEAFF.

This clonotype was found many times. J is TRBJ1-4 and V is TRBV7-8; 7 bases fit TRBD1. CDR1 is SGHVS and CDR2 is FQNEAQ in the germline V gene. The J segment lost 3 bases and the V segment lost 3 bases, leaving 4 bases of the junction unmatched. The CDR3 covers 15 residues. The CDR3 reads CASSLTGSANEKLFF. The CDR3 DNA follows: TGTGCCAGCAGCTTGACAGGGTCGGCTAATGAAAAACTGTTTTTT.

The V call is TRBV15, the J call TRBJ1-1; 8 nucleotides match TRBD1. The V gene end was trimmed by 5 bases and the J gene end by 6 bases; junction bases not matched to a gene: 11. Germline CDR1 reads LNHNV; CDR2 reads YYDKDF (reference sequence). This CDR3 has 15 amino acids. The CDR3 spells CATSVGRGLRAEAFF. CDR3 nucleotides: TGTGCCACCAGCGTCGGCAGGGGGCTAAGGGCTGAAGCTTTCTTT.

This clonotype was picked up many times. Sequence at one end of the junction differs from germline and may be a read error. The rearrangement uses TRBV20-1 and TRBJ2-7; TRBD1 agrees at 8 bases. The germline V gene encodes CDR1 DFQATT and CDR2 SNEGSKA (reference sequence). The CDR3 totals 13 residues. CDR3 loop: CSARDPTGQGMGF. CDR3 DNA sequence: TGCAGTGCTAGAGATCCCACCGGACAGGGCATGGGCTTC.

The V and J genes are TRBV25-1 and TRBJ1-6; a weak D match, TRBD1 (5 bases). CDR3 size: 12 residues. Trimming left V 6 bases short and J 13 bases short, with 13 bases between. Per the germline V gene, CDR1 is MGHDK and CDR2 is SYGVNS. CDR3: CASRSGDGPLHF. The CDR3 coding sequence is TGTGCCAGCAGGAGTGGGGACGGGCCCCTCCACTTT.

The chain joins TRBV12-3 or TRBV12-4 to TRBJ2-5, with TRBD1 matching over 9 bases. V lost 5 bases and J lost 4; bases outside the gene matches: 5. The CDR3 runs 14 residues. CDR3 sequence reads: CASSTTGGTETQYF. In DNA form, the CDR3 reads TGTGCCAGCAGTACCACAGGGGGCACAGAGACCCAGTACTTC.